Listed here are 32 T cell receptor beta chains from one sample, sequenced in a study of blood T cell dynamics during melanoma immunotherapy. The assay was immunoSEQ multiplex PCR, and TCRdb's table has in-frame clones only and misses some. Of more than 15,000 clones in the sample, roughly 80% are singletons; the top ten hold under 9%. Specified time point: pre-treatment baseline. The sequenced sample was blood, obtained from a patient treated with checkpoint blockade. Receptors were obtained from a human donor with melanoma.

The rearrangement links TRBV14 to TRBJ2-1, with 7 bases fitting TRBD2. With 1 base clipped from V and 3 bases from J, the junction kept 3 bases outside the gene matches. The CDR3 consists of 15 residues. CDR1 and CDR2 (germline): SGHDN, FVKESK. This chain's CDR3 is CASSQAGGHYNEQFF. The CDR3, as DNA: TGTGCCAGCAGCCAAGCGGGAGGTCACTACAATGAGCAGTTCTTC.

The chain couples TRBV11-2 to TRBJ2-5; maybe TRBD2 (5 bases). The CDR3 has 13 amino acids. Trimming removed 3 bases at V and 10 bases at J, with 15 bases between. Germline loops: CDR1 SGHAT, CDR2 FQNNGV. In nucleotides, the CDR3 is TGTGCCAGCAGCTTCATTTCCGTGGAGGTCCAGTACTTC. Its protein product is CASSFISVEVQYF. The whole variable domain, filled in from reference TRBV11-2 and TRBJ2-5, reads EAGVAQSPRYKIIEKRQSVAFWCNPISGHATLYWYQQILGQGPKLLIQFQNNGVVDDSQLPKDRFSAERLKGVDSTLKIQPAKLEDSAVYLCASSFISVEVQYFGPGTRLLVL.

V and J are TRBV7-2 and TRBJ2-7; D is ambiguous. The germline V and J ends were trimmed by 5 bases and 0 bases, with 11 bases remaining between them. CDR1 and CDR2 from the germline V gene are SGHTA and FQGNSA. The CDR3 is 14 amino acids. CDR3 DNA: TGTGCCAGCAGCCCACGGACGGCCTCCTACGAGCAGTACTTC. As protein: CASSPRTASYEQYF. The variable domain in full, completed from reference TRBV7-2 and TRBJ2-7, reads GAGVSQSPSNKVTEKGKDVELRCDPISGHTALYWYRQSLGQGLEFLIYFQGNSAPDKSGLPSDRFSAERTGGSVSTLTIQRTQQEDSAVYLCASSPRTASYEQYFGPGTRLTVT.

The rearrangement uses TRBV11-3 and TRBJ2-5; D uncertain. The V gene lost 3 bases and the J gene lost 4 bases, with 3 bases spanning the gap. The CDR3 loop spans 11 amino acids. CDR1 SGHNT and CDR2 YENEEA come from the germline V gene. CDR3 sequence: CASSLGETQYF. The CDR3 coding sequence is TGTGCCAGCAGCTTGGGAGAGACCCAGTACTTC.

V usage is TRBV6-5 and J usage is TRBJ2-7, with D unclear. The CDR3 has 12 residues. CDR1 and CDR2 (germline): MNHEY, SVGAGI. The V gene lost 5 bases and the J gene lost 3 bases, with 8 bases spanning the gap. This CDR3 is CASSEDGYEQYF. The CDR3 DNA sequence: TGTGCCAGCAGTGAGGACGGCTACGAGCAGTACTTC.

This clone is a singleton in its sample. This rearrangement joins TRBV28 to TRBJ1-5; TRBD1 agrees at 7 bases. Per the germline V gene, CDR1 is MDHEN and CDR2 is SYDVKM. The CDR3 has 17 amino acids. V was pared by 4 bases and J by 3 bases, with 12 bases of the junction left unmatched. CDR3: CASSSPGGQNLNQPQHF. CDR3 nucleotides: TGTGCCAGCAGTTCTCCAGGGGGACAGAACCTCAATCAGCCCCAGCATTTT.

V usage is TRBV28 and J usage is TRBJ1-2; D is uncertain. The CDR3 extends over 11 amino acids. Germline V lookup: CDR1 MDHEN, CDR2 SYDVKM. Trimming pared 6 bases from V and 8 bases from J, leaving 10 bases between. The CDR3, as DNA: TGTGCCAGCAGCCAACTGGTCGGCTACACCTTC. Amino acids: CASSQLVGYTF.

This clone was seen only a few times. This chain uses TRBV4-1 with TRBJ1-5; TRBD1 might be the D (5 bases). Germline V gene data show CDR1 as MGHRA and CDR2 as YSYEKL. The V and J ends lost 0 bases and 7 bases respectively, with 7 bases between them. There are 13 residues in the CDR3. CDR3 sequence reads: CASSQEGQQPQHF. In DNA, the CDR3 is TGCGCCAGCAGCCAAGAGGGGCAGCAGCCCCAGCATTTT.

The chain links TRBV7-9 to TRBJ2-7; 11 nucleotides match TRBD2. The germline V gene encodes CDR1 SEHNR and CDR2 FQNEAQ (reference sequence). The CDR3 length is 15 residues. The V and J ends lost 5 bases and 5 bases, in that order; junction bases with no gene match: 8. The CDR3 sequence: CASSEPGLADHEQYF. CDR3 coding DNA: TGTGCCAGCAGCGAACCGGGACTAGCGGACCACGAGCAGTACTTC.

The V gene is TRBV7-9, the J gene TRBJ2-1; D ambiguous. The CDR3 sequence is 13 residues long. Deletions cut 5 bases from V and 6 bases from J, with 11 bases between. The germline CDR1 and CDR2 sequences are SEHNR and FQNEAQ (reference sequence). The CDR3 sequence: CASSEDNSNEQFF. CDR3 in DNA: TGTGCCAGCAGCGAAGACAACTCCAATGAGCAGTTCTTC.

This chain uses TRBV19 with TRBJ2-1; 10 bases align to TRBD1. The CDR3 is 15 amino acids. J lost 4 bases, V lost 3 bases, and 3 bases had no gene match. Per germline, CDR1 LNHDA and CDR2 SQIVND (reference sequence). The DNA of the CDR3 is TGTGCCAGTAGTATCCGGACAGGGGGATACAATGAGCAGTTCTTC. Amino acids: CASSIRTGGYNEQFF.

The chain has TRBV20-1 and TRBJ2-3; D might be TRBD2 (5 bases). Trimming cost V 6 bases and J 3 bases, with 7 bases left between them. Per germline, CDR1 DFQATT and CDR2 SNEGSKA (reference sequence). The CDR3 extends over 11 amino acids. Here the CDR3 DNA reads TGCAGTGCGCAGCGGACAGATACGCAGTATTTT. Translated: CSAQRTDTQYF.

CDR3: CASSSPGQGRFLYEQYF. The CDR3 region has the DNA TGTGCCAGCAGTTCACCGGGACAGGGTCGCTTTCTCTACGAGCAGTACTTC. The gene calls are TRBV27 and TRBJ2-7, with 9 positions matching TRBD1. This CDR3 comprises 17 residues. CDR1 MNHEY and CDR2 SMNVEV come from the germline V gene (reference sequence). Losses at the gene ends were 4 bases for V and 3 bases for J; bases not matched to a gene: 13.

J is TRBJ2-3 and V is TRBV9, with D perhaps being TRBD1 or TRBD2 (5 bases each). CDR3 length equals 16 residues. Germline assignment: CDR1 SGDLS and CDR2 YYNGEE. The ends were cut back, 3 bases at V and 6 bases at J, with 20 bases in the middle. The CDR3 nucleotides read TGTGCCAGCAGCGACCAAATTCTATCCAGGGACGATACGCAGTATTTT. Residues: CASSDQILSRDDTQYF.

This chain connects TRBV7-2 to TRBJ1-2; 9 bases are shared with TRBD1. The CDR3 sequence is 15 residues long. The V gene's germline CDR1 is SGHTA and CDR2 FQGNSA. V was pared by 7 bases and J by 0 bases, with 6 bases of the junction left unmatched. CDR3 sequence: CASTDRGLANYGYTF. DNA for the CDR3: TGTGCCAGCACCGACAGGGGGTTAGCTAACTATGGCTACACCTTC.

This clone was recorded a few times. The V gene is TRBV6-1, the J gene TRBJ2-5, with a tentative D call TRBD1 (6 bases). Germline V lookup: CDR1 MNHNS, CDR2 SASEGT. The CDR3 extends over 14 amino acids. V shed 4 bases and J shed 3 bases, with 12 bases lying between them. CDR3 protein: CASSVNRAKETQYF. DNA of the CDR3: TGTGCCAGCAGTGTTAACAGGGCCAAAGAGACCCAGTACTTC.

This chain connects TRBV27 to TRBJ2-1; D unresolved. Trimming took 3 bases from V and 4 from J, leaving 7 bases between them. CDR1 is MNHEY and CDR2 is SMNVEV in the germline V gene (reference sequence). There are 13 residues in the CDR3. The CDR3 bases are TGTGCCAGCAGTTTGGCTGTATACAATGAGCAGTTCTTC. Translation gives CASSLAVYNEQFF.

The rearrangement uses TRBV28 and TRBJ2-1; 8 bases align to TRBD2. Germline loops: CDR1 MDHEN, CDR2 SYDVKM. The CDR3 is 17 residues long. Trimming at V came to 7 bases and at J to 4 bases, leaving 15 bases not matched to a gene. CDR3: CASNTGTSPFIYNEQFF. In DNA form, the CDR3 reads TGTGCCAGCAATACCGGGACTAGTCCCTTTATTTACAATGAGCAGTTCTTC.

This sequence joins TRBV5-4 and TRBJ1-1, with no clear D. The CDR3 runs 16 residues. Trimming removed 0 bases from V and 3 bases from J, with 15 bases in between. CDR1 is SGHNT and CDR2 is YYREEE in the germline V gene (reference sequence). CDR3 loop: CASSLGIVARDTEAFF. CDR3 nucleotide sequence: TGTGCCAGCAGCTTGGGGATAGTAGCGCGTGACACTGAAGCTTTCTTT.

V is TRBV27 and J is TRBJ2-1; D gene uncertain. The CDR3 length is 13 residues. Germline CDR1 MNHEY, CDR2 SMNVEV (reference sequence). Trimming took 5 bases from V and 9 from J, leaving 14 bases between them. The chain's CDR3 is CASSPAVIGEQFF. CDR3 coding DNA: TGTGCCAGCAGTCCGGCCGTCATTGGTGAGCAGTTCTTC.

The CDR3 DNA follows: TGTGCCAGTAGCCCGGACAGACGGTCCAGTGAGCAGTTCTTC. Its protein product is CASSPDRRSSEQFF. This rearrangement joins TRBV19 to TRBJ2-1; weak D call: TRBD1 (6 bases). From germline, CDR1 is LNHDA and CDR2 SQIVND (reference sequence). CDR3 size: 14 residues. V lost 6 bases, J lost 9 bases, and 18 bases lay in between.

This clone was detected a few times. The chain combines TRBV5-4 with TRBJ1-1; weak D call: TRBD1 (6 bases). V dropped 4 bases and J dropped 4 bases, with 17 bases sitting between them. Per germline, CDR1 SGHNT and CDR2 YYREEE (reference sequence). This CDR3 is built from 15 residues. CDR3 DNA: TGTGCCAGCAGCATGGAACAGGGTAGGAGCACTGAAGCTTTCTTT. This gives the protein CASSMEQGRSTEAFF.

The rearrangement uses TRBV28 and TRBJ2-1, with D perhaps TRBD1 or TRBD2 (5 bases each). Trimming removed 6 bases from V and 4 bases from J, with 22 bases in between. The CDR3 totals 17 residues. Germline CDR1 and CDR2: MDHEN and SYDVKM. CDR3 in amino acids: CASSPLDGTGYYNEQFF. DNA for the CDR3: TGTGCCAGCAGCCCTTTGGACGGGACCGGCTATTACAATGAGCAGTTCTTC.

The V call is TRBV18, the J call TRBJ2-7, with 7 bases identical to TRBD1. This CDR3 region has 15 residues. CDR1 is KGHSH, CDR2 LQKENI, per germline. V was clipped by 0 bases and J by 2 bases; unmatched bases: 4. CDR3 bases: TGTGCCAGCTCACCACCGGGACAGAGGGCCTACGAGCAGTACTTC. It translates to CASSPPGQRAYEQYF.

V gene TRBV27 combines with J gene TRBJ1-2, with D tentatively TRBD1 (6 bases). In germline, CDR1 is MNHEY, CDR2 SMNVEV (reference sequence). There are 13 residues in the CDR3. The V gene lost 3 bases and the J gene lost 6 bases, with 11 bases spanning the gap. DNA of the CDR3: TGTGCCAGCAGTTTGGAGGGGGGAGATGGCTACACCTTC. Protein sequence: CASSLEGGDGYTF.

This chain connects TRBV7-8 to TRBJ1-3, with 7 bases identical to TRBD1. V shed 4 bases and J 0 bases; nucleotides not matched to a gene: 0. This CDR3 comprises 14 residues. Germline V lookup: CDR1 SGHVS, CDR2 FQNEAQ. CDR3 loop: CASSYRGSGNTIYF. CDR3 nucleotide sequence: TGTGCCAGCAGCTACAGGGGCTCTGGAAACACCATATATTTT.

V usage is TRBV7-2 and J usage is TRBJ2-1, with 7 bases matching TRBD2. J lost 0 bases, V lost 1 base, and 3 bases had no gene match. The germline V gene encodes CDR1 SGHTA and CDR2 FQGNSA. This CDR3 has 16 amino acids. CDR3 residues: CASSLVGGSSYNEQFF. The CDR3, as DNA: TGTGCCAGCAGCTTAGTAGGCGGGAGCTCCTACAATGAGCAGTTCTTC.

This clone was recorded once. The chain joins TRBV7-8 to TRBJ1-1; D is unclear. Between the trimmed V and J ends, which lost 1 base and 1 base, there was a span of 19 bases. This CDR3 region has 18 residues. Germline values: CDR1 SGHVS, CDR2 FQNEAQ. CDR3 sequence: CASSLVLRLGPKNTEAFF. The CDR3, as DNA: TGTGCCAGCAGCTTAGTCCTGAGGCTAGGCCCCAAGAACACTGAAGCTTTCTTT.

CDR3 sequence reads: CASSFGGGSGGGETQYF. CDR3 nucleotide sequence: TGTGCCAGCAGTTTCGGGGGGGGATCAGGGGGAGGAGAGACCCAGTACTTC. This rearrangement joins TRBV27 to TRBJ2-5, with TRBD2 as a possible D gene (8 bases). The germline CDR1 and CDR2 sequences are MNHEY and SMNVEV (reference sequence). Trimming removed 3 bases from V and 4 bases from J, with 21 bases in between. The CDR3 length is 17 residues.

CDR3 residues: CASSLVFGGRAYEQYF. CDR3 DNA sequence: TGCGCCAGCAGCTTGGTATTTGGCGGGAGGGCCTACGAGCAGTACTTC. V is TRBV5-1 and J is TRBJ2-7, with 9 bases identical to TRBD2. The V and J ends lost 0 bases and 2 bases, in that order; junction bases with no gene match: 6. From germline, CDR1 is SGHRS and CDR2 YFSETQ. This CDR3 is built from 16 residues.

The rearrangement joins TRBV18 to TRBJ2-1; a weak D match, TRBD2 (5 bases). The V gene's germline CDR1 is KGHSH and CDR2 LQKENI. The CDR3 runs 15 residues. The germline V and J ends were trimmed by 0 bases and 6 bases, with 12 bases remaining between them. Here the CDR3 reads CASSPPVGIINEQFF. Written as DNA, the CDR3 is TGTGCCAGCTCACCACCGGTCGGGATAATCAATGAGCAGTTCTTC.

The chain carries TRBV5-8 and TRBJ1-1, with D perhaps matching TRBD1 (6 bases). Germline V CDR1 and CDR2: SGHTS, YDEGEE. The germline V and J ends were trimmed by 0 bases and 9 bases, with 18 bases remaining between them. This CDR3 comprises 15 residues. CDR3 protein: CASSLGVVGQEKAFF. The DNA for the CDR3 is TGTGCCAGCAGCTTGGGCGTGGTGGGACAAGAAAAAGCTTTCTTT.